A selection of T cell receptor beta chains follows, all from one sample in a study of identical twins. TCRdb re-called the 5' RACE reads with MiXCR, one entry per CDR3 protein. Of 250,000 or so distinct CDR3 sequences in the sample, around 8.8% are singletons; the top ten hold approximately 3%. These records were also assigned to another study, of yellow fever vaccine responses in identical twins.

What was sequenced was CD8+ T cells sorted from blood. These receptors originate from a woman in her late teens or twenties in good health. Each CDR3 is given without its conserved first and last residue. Each record gives: CDR3 protein, V gene, D gene, J gene. The D gene is left open where the match is weak.

SATRSSSYNEQF,TRBV20-1,NA,TRBJ2-1
ASSRVMNEKLF,TRBV6-6,NA,TRBJ1-4
ASSLGQTWEQF,TRBV7-2,NA,TRBJ2-1
ASSSRGLPDTQY,TRBV11-3,NA,TRBJ2-3
SARDTAGQGTYNSPLH,TRBV20-1,TRBD1,TRBJ1-6
SVTWGGGYNEQF,TRBV29-1,NA,TRBJ2-1
ALKGENTEAF,TRBV28,NA,TRBJ1-1
ASSPSPGPRSEQY,TRBV18,NA,TRBJ2-7
ASSQRGTDTQY,TRBV3-1,NA,TRBJ2-3
SVDLSDTEAF,TRBV29-1,NA,TRBJ1-1
ASSLGPGSSYEQY,TRBV27,NA,TRBJ2-7
ASSEPNRADTQY,TRBV2,NA,TRBJ2-3
ASSQGTAANEKLF,TRBV4-1,NA,TRBJ1-4
ASSQLVSQPQH,TRBV4-1,NA,TRBJ1-5
ASSVGPTTGFNEKLF,TRBV9,NA,TRBJ1-4
ASSSLSRGGPRDEQF,TRBV6-5,TRBD2,TRBJ2-1
ASSPRGVAGEQY,TRBV27,TRBD2,TRBJ2-7
ASSEIDRAETQY,TRBV5-1,TRBD1,TRBJ2-5
ASSPGQGVDTGELF,TRBV6-1,TRBD1,TRBJ2-2
ASSLDISEQY,TRBV11-2,NA,TRBJ2-7
ASSLAGGQGWTSGSQETQY,TRBV12-3/TRBV12-4,TRBD2,TRBJ2-5
ASSSVTGRDTDTQY,TRBV5-1,NA,TRBJ2-3
ASSAGGGGTEAF,TRBV9,NA,TRBJ1-1
ASSRTGTSYEQY,TRBV19,NA,TRBJ2-7
ASRKYLSTDTQY,TRBV28,NA,TRBJ2-3
ASSYLGVDTGELF,TRBV6-2/TRBV6-3,NA,TRBJ2-2
ASSDLPNSTGNNEQF,TRBV25-1,TRBD1,TRBJ2-1
ASSNNLAGGFYEQY,TRBV7-9,TRBD2,TRBJ2-7
ASSTEYEQY,TRBV19,NA,TRBJ2-7
ASSPIGVETGELF,TRBV7-3,NA,TRBJ2-2
ASSVRQGSFEAF,TRBV6-4,NA,TRBJ1-1
TFSLGTLQKNSTDTQY,TRBV12-3/TRBV12-4,NA,TRBJ2-3
ASSTPRAEQF,TRBV12-3/TRBV12-4,NA,TRBJ2-1
AWSLTGGPYEQY,TRBV30,TRBD1,TRBJ2-7
AISEPTRGNTGELF,TRBV10-3,NA,TRBJ2-2
ASSEYRVQETQY,TRBV25-1,NA,TRBJ2-5
ASYGSGNEQF,TRBV2,NA,TRBJ2-1
ASSLGGNYEQY,TRBV5-6,NA,TRBJ2-7
ASSDAWGGETQY,TRBV12-3/TRBV12-4,TRBD2,TRBJ2-5
SARIRQGTYEQY,TRBV20-1,TRBD1,TRBJ2-7
ASSQDREPYNEQF,TRBV4-3,NA,TRBJ2-1
ASRQLAGGPFEQY,TRBV27,TRBD2,TRBJ2-7
ASTPLGLAGEETQY,TRBV27,TRBD2,TRBJ2-5
ASSLRGNGYT,TRBV12-3/TRBV12-4,NA,TRBJ1-2
AISDHRSNEKLF,TRBV10-3,NA,TRBJ1-4
ASSQEQAFGEAF,TRBV4-1,NA,TRBJ1-1
AWELAVTYNEQF,TRBV30,NA,TRBJ2-1
ASSQAPGLAGITDTQY,TRBV4-1,TRBD2,TRBJ2-3
ASSQRGAGEETQY,TRBV7-9,NA,TRBJ2-5
ASSTTGELF,TRBV9,NA,TRBJ2-2
ASSGFTYEQY,TRBV3-1,NA,TRBJ2-7
SVEGSLSYEQY,TRBV29-1,NA,TRBJ2-7